This T cell receptor beta chain was identified during a study of cytomegalovirus exposure and HLA in healthy donors. Across the whole study: Roughly 85 million unique TCRs from HLA-typed donors were held in an early release of data.

General observations from the study: By a later analysis, the bulk of CMV-associated TCR beta chains appeared HLA-restricted.

The study ran its PCR with 60 Vbeta and 13 Jbeta primers. This table comes from immunoSEQ multiplex PCR, and its TCRdb copy is limited to in-frame clones, with some not included. The sample includes some 130,000 clones, around 83% of them seen just once. On this clone: Antigen specificity is unknown.

The specimen was PBMCs. The TCR comes from a human donor in good health.

CDR3 nucleotides: TGCGCCAGCAGCTTGCCCCTAGCGGGGGGTTCATCGGATACGCAGTATTTT. It yields the protein CASSLPLAGGSSDTQYF. The V and J genes are TRBV5-1 and TRBJ2-3; 11 nucleotides line up with TRBD2. V was clipped by 1 base and J by 6 bases; unmatched bases: 10. The CDR3 covers 17 residues. The germline CDR1 and CDR2 sequences are SGHRS and YFSETQ. Full variable domain (remainder filled in from reference TRBV5-1 and TRBJ2-3): KAGVTQTPRYLIKTRGQQVTLSCSPISGHRSVSWYQQTPGQGLQFLFEYFSETQRNKGNFPGRFSGRQFSNSRSEMNVSTLELGDSALYLCASSLPLAGGSSDTQYFGPGTRLTVL.